Below, 21 T cell receptor beta chains from the same sample are listed, as sequenced in a study of blood T cells in healthy people across ages. A J-beta primer mix and a sample-barcoded 5' primer were used in a second PCR of roughly 6 to 11 cycles. TCRdb reprocessed the 5' RACE reads via MiXCR and lists one record per CDR3 protein. The sample carries some 920,000 distinct CDR3 sequences, approximately 50% recorded once. The sample comprised blood. Receptor source: a woman aged 55-70 years in good health.

The chain is built from TRBV20-1 and TRBJ2-1; the match to TRBD2 covers 12 bases. Per the germline V gene, CDR1 is DFQATT and CDR2 is SNEGSKA (reference sequence). The CDR3 has 15 amino acids. The trim removed 5 bases at V and 4 bases at J, leaving 6 bases unmatched. CDR3: CSAYGTSGWYNEQFF. CDR3 nucleotide sequence: TGCAGTGCTTACGGGACTAGCGGGTGGTACAATGAGCAGTTCTTC.

The V call is TRBV20-1, the J call TRBJ2-2; 9 bases map to TRBD1. The CDR3 has 15 residues. J was trimmed by 5 bases and V by 6 bases; bases with no gene match: 10. Germline CDR1 and CDR2: DFQATT and SNEGSKA (reference sequence). The CDR3 loop is CSAEAGTGKTGELFF. Written as DNA, the CDR3 is TGCAGTGCAGAGGCTGGGACAGGGAAGACCGGGGAGCTGTTTTTT.

This clonotype turned up a few times. The chain joins TRBV29-1 to TRBJ2-7, with 11 positions matching TRBD2. The CDR3 consists of 15 residues. J gave up 7 bases and V 6 bases, and 14 bases lay outside the gene matches. Germline V gene data show CDR1 as SQVTM and CDR2 as ANQGSEA. The CDR3 protein is CSVALLLTSGSEQYF. CDR3 sequence (DNA): TGCAGCGTGGCCTTGCTCCTAACTAGCGGGAGTGAGCAGTACTTC.

The chain combines TRBV6-2 or TRBV6-3 with TRBJ2-7, with 11 bases fitting TRBD1. V was clipped by 6 bases and J by 5 bases; unmatched bases: 12. Germline CDR1 reads MNHEY; CDR2 reads SVGEGT. The CDR3 totals 16 residues. This CDR3 is CASRKTGTGGRHEQYF. CDR3 nucleotides: TGTGCCAGCAGAAAAACCGGGACAGGGGGTCGGCACGAGCAGTACTTC.

In its sample, this clonotype was seen once. The CDR3 sequence: CATRRDPSYNEQFF. The CDR3 DNA sequence: TGTGCCACGCGCCGGGACCCCTCCTACAATGAGCAGTTCTTC. The rearrangement uses TRBV3-1 and TRBJ2-1; tentatively, D is TRBD1 or TRBD2 (5 bases each). The CDR3 has 14 amino acids. Trimming removed 10 bases at V and 0 bases at J, with 13 bases between. Per germline, CDR1 LGHDT and CDR2 YNNKEL (reference sequence).

A remark on this clonotype: At one end, the junction sequence differs from germline, possibly due to a read error. This chain connects TRBV7-2 to TRBJ2-4; 8 bases are shared with TRBD1. Germline CDR1 is SGHTA and CDR2 is FQGNSA. The CDR3 is made up of 15 amino acids. CDR3 loop: CAGSLDRGAKNIQYF. The CDR3 DNA is TGTGCCGGCAGCTTAGACAGGGGTGCCAAAAACATTCAGTACTTC. Complete variable domain (other parts from reference TRBV7-2 and TRBJ2-4): GAGVSQSPSNKVTEKGKDVELRCDPISGHTALYWYRQSLGQGLEFLIYFQGNSAPDKSGLPSDRFSAERTGGSVSTLTIQRTQQEDSAVYLCAGSLDRGAKNIQYFGAGTRLSVL.

This clonotype was recorded a few times. V usage is TRBV10-3 and J usage is TRBJ2-1, with D perhaps TRBD2 (6 bases). Per germline, CDR1 ENHRY and CDR2 SYGVKD. This CDR3 region has 14 residues. V gave up 10 bases and J gave up 8 bases, with 21 bases separating them. CDR3 residues: CATNIGTPVDEQFF. CDR3 nucleotide sequence: TGTGCCACCAACATTGGGACTCCAGTGGATGAGCAGTTCTTC.

This chain connects TRBV4-2 to TRBJ2-5; tentatively, D is TRBD2 (5 bases). Germline V CDR1 and CDR2: LGHNA, YNFKEQ. V was clipped by 1 base and J by 11 bases, with 17 bases between them. This CDR3 contains 14 residues. DNA for the CDR3: TGTGCCAGCAGCCAAGGGGCTAGCTTCAATGAGCAGTACTTC. Its protein product is CASSQGASFNEQYF.

This clonotype appeared many times. The chain joins TRBV5-1 to TRBJ2-3; D gene ambiguous. The germline V gene has CDR1 SGHRS and CDR2 YFSETQ. The CDR3 covers 14 residues. Trimming shortened V by 5 bases and J by 4 bases, and 14 bases separated the two germline ends. CDR3 nucleotide sequence: TGCGCCAGCAGTTCCGAGCCCGGTGCAGATACGCAGTATTTT. Translated: CASSSEPGADTQYF. The entire variable domain, with the rest obtained from reference TRBV5-1 and TRBJ2-3, is as follows: KAGVTQTPRYLIKTRGQQVTLSCSPISGHRSVSWYQQTPGQGLQFLFEYFSETQRNKGNFPGRFSGRQFSNSRSEMNVSTLELGDSALYLCASSSEPGADTQYFGPGTRLTVL.

The chain combines TRBV7-2 with TRBJ1-2, with 8 bases aligning to TRBD1. Trimming removed 5 bases from V and 8 bases from J; junction bases left unmatched: 13. The CDR3 consists of 15 residues. Germline V lookup: CDR1 SGHTA, CDR2 FQGNSA. The CDR3 reads CASSPLRTGMVGYTF. CDR3 DNA sequence: TGTGCCAGCAGCCCTCTTAGGACAGGGATGGTAGGCTACACCTTC.

CDR3 DNA: TGTGCCGGCATTGGGATAGCGGGAGTAAGGACCCAGTACTTC. Amino acids: CAGIGIAGVRTQYF. The rearrangement joins TRBV28 to TRBJ2-5; 9 nucleotides agree with TRBD2. The V segment lost 11 bases and the J segment 7 bases; nucleotides outside the gene matches: 14. The CDR3 spans 14 residues. CDR1 and CDR2 (germline): MDHEN, SYDVKM. Looking up the rest from reference TRBV28 and TRBJ2-5 gives the full variable domain: DVKVTQSSRYLVKRTGEKVFLECVQDMDHENMFWYRQDPGLGLRLIYFSYDVKMKEKGDIPEGYSVSREKKERFSLILESASTNQTSMYLCAGIGIAGVRTQYFGPGTRLLVL.

Details on this clonotype: A much larger clone is a single base away; this may be a read error. The chain recombines TRBV4-1 with TRBJ1-2; a weak D match, TRBD1 (6 bases). The CDR3 length is 13 residues. Germline V gene sequence: CDR1 MGHRA, CDR2 YSYEKL. The CDR3 is CASSAGVNCGYTF. The DNA for the CDR3 is TGCGCCAGCAGCGCAGGGGTTAACTGTGGCTACACCTTC.

There are a few counts of this clonotype. V gene TRBV28 combines with J gene TRBJ1-2; D is possibly TRBD1 (6 bases). The CDR3 sequence is 13 residues long. The V and J ends lost 6 bases and 9 bases respectively, with 17 bases between them. Germline CDR1 reads MDHEN; CDR2 reads SYDVKM. Here the CDR3 reads CASRRVTGSRYTF. In nucleotides, the CDR3 is TGTGCCAGCAGGAGGGTTACAGGGTCGCGCTACACCTTC.

V and J are TRBV5-1 and TRBJ1-1; 7 nucleotides align to TRBD1. This CDR3 region has 15 residues. J lost 2 bases, V lost 4 bases, and 8 bases had no gene match. Germline assignment: CDR1 SGHRS and CDR2 YFSETQ. DNA of the CDR3: TGCGCCAGCAGCCTGGCAAGGGGGCCAAACACTGAAGCTTTCTTT. Residues: CASSLARGPNTEAFF.

The chain joins TRBV6-2 or TRBV6-3 to TRBJ2-7, with 8 bases aligning to TRBD2. The CDR3 extends over 15 amino acids. Germline V gene sequence: CDR1 MNHEY, CDR2 SVGEGT. V lost 6 bases and J lost 1; bases outside the gene matches: 8. CDR3 DNA sequence: TGTGCCAGCAGGGCTAATAGCGGGGAATCCTACGAGCAGTACTTC. Translation gives CASRANSGESYEQYF.

The V call is TRBV12-3 or TRBV12-4, the J call TRBJ2-1; no reliable D call. The CDR3 contains 12 residues. Trimming pared 2 bases from V and 5 bases from J, leaving 4 bases between. CDR3 loop: CASSLLNNEQFF. CDR3 DNA sequence: TGTGCCAGCAGTTTACTTAACAATGAGCAGTTCTTC.

This clonotype was counted a few times. The chain joins TRBV12-3 or TRBV12-4 to TRBJ2-1; tentative D call: TRBD2 (8 bases). V lost 5 bases, J lost 10 bases, and 30 bases lay in between. The CDR3 is 18 amino acids. The CDR3 loop is CASSTHIGQVAGSGEQFF. CDR3 coding DNA: TGTGCCAGCAGTACCCATATAGGACAGGTAGCGGGATCAGGGGAGCAGTTCTTC.

The V and J genes are TRBV6-1 and TRBJ2-3; D remains unclear. Germline V gene lookup returns CDR1 MNHNS and CDR2 SASEGT. The CDR3 totals 16 residues. V lost 10 bases to trimming and J lost 0 bases, with 20 bases between them. CDR3 nucleotide sequence: TGTGCCACCCGACGTACATCCCTCTCTAGCACAGATACGCAGTATTTT. Its translation is CATRRTSLSSTDTQYF.

The genes are TRBV20-1 and TRBJ2-5, with 9 bases lining up with TRBD1. The germline V gene encodes CDR1 DFQATT and CDR2 SNEGSKA (reference sequence). The CDR3 sequence is 13 residues long. Trimming at V came to 7 bases and at J to 5 bases, leaving 8 bases not matched to a gene. The DNA for the CDR3 is TGCAGTGGGGGACAGGGTTATGGCGAGACCCAGTACTTC. Protein: CSGGQGYGETQYF.

The chain joins TRBV3-1 to TRBJ1-1, with D possibly matching TRBD1 (6 bases). The CDR3 consists of 14 residues. V lost 3 bases, J lost 1 base, and 9 bases lay in between. CDR1 is LGHDT and CDR2 is YNNKEL in the germline V gene (reference sequence). In DNA, the CDR3 is TGTGCCAGCAGCCATTTACAGGGGAACACTGAAGCTTTCTTT. Its translation: CASSHLQGNTEAFF.

This clonotype showed up just a few times. The chain couples TRBV4-1 to TRBJ2-2; 8 positions agree with TRBD2. This CDR3 has 15 amino acids. CDR1 is MGHRA, CDR2 YSYEKL, per germline. J gave up 4 bases and V 5 bases, and 6 bases lay outside the gene matches. The CDR3 protein is CASSVGGAGTGELFF. CDR3 nucleotides: TGCGCCAGCAGCGTCGGGGGGGCAGGCACCGGGGAGCTGTTTTTT.